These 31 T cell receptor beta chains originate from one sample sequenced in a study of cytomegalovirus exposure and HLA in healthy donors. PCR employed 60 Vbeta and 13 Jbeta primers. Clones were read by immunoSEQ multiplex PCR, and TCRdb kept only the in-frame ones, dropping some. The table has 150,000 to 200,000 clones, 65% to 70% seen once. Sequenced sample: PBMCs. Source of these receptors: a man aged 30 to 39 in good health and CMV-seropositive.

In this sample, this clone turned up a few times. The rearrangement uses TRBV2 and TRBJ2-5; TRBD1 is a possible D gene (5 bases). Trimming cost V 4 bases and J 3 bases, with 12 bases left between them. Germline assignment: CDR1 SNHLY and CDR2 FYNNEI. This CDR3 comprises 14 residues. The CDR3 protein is CASSAQGSEETQYF. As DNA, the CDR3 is TGTGCCAGCAGTGCTCAGGGATCCGAAGAGACCCAGTACTTC.

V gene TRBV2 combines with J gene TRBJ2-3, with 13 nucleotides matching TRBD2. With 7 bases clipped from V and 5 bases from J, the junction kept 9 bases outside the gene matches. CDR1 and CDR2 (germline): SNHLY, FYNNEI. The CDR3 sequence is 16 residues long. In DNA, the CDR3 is TGTGCCAGCAATCCGGGACTAGCGGGATCACAAGATACGCAGTATTTT. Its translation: CASNPGLAGSQDTQYF.

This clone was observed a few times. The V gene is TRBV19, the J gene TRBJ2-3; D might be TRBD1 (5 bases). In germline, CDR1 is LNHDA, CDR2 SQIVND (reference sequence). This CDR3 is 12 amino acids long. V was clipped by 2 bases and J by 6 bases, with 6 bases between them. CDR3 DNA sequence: TGTGCCAGTAGTATAAACAGGGATACGCAGTATTTT. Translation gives CASSINRDTQYF.

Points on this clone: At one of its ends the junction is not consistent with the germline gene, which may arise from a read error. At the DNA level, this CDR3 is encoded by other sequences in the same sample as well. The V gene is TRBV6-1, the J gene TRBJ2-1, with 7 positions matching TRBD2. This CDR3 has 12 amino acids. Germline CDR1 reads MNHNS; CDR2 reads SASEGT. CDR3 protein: CASNIQGLLPVF. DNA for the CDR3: TGTGCCAGCAATATCCAGGGACTACTTCCGGTCTTC.

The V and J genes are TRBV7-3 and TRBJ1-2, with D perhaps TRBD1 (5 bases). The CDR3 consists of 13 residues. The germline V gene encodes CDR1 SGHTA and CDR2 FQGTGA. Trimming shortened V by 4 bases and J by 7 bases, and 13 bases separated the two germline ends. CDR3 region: CASSSLQGSGYTF. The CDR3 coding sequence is TGTGCCAGCAGCTCGCTTCAGGGTTCTGGCTACACCTTC.

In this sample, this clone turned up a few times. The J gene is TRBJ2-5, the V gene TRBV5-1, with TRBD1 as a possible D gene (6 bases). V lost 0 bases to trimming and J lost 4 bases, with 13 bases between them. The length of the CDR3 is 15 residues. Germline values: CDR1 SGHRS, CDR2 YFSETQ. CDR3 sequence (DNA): TGCGCCAGCAGCTTGGAACAGGGCCCCAGAGAGACCCAGTACTTC. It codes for CASSLEQGPRETQYF.

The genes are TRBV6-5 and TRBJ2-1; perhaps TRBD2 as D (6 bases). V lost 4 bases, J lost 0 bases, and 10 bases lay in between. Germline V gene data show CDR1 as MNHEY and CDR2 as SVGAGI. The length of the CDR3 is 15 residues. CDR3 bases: TGTGCCAGCAGTTTGGGCGGGGCCTCCTACAATGAGCAGTTCTTC. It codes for CASSLGGASYNEQFF.

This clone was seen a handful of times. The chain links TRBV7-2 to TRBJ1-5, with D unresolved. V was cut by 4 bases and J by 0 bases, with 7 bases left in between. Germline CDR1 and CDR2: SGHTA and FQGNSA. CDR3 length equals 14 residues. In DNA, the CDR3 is TGTGCCAGCAGCTATCAGGATAGCAATCAGCCCCAGCATTTT. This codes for CASSYQDSNQPQHF.

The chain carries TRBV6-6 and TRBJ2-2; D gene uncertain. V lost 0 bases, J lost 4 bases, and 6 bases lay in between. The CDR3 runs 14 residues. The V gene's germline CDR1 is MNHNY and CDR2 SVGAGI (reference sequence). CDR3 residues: CASSYSETTGELFF. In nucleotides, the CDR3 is TGTGCCAGCAGTTACTCGGAGACCACCGGGGAGCTGTTTTTT.

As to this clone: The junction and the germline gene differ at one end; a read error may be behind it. This chain's CDR3 is CSSSSAMTGPPGELFF. The CDR3 region has the DNA TGTTCCAGCAGTTCCGCTATGACAGGGCCCCCCGGGGAGCTGTTTTTT. The chain employs TRBV7-9 and TRBJ2-2, with 7 nucleotides matching TRBD1. The CDR3 is 16 amino acids. Germline assignment: CDR1 SEHNR and CDR2 FQNEAQ (reference sequence).

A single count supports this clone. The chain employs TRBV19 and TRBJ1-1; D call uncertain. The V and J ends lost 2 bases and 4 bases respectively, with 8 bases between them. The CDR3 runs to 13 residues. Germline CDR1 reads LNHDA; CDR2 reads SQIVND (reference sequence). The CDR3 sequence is CASSIQAATEAFF. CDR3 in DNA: TGTGCCAGTAGTATACAAGCCGCCACTGAAGCTTTCTTT.

The CDR3 here is CASSLGDLLGSDTEAFF. Here the CDR3 DNA reads TGTGCCAGCAGCTTAGGAGATCTACTGGGCTCGGACACTGAAGCTTTCTTT. The gene calls are TRBV11-3 and TRBJ1-1; D is unresolved. This CDR3 is 17 amino acids long. V gave up 1 base and J gave up 3 bases, with 18 bases separating them. Germline-derived CDR1 and CDR2 are SGHNT and YENEEA. The whole variable domain, remainder taken from reference TRBV11-3 and TRBJ1-1, is EAGVVQSPRYKIIEKKQPVAFWCNPISGHNTLYWYLQNLGQGPELLIRYENEEAVDDSQLPKDRFSAERLKGVDSTLKIQPAELGDSAVYLCASSLGDLLGSDTEAFFGQGTRLTVV.

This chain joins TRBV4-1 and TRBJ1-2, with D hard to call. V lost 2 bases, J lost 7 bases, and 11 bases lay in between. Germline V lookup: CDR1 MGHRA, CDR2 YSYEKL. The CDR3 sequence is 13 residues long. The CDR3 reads CASSQSAEVGYTF. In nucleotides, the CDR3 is TGCGCCAGCAGCCAAAGTGCCGAGGTTGGCTACACCTTC.

The CDR3, as DNA: TGCAGCGTTGAAACAGACTACAATGAGCAGTTCTTC. It encodes CSVETDYNEQFF. The chain has TRBV29-1 and TRBJ2-1; D unresolved. Trimming shortened V by 2 bases and J by 3 bases, and 5 bases separated the two germline ends. The CDR3 extends over 12 amino acids. The germline gives CDR1 SQVTM, CDR2 ANQGSEA.

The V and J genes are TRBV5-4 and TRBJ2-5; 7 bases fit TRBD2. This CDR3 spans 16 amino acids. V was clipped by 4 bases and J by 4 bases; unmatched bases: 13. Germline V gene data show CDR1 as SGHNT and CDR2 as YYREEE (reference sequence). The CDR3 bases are TGTGCCAGCAGCCCGGTGGGAGGGGTTTTATTAGAGACCCAGTACTTC. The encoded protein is CASSPVGGVLLETQYF.

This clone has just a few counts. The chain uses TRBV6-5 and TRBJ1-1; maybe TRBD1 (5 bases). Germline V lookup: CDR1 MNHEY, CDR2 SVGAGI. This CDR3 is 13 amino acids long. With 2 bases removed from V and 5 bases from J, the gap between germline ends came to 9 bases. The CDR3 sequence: CASSYQGVTEAFF. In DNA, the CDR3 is TGTGCCAGCAGTTACCAAGGGGTTACTGAAGCTTTCTTT.

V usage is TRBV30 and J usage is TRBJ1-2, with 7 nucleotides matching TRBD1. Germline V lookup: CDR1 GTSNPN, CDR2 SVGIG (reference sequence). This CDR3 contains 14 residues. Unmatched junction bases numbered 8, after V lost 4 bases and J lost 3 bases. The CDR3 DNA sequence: TGTGCCTGGATTCGGGAGGGGGCTCACTATGGCTACACCTTC. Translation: CAWIREGAHYGYTF.

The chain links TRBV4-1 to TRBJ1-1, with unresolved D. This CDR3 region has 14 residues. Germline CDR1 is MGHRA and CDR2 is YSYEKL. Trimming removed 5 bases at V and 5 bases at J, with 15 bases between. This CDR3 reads CASSARTLMTEAFF. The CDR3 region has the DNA TGCGCCAGCAGCGCAAGGACTTTGATGACTGAAGCTTTCTTT.

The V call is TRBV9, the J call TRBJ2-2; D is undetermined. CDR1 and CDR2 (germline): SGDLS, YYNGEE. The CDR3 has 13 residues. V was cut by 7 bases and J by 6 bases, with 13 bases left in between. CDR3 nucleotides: TGTGCCAGCGGAGAAAATGTGGCCGGGGAGCTGTTTTTT. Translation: CASGENVAGELFF.

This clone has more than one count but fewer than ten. The CDR3 here is CASSLRRQGNSYEQYF. The CDR3 DNA reads as TGTGCCAGCAGCTTACGACGACAGGGAAACTCCTACGAGCAGTACTTC. This chain connects TRBV11-3 to TRBJ2-7; 7 bases are shared with TRBD1. This CDR3 is built from 16 residues. The J segment lost 0 bases and the V segment lost 2 bases, leaving 7 bases of the junction unmatched. Germline assignment: CDR1 SGHNT and CDR2 YENEEA.

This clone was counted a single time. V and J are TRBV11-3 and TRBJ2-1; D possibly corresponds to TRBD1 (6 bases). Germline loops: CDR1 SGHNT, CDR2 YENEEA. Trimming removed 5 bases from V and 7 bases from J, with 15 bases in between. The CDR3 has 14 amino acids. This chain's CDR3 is CASSRETGFNEQFF. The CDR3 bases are TGTGCCAGCAGCCGCGAGACAGGTTTTAATGAGCAGTTCTTC.

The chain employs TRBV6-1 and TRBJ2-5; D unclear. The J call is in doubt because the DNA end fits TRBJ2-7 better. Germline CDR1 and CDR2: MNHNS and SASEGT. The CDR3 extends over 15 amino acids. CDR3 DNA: TGTGCCAGCAGTGGAAGCGACGCGATAAACTACGAGCAGTACTTC. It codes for CASSGSDAINYEQYF.

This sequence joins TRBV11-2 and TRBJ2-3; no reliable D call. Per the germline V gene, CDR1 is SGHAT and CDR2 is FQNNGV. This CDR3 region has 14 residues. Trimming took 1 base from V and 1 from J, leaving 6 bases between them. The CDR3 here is CASSLVVGTDTQYF. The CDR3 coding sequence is TGTGCCAGCAGCTTAGTAGTAGGCACAGATACGCAGTATTTT.

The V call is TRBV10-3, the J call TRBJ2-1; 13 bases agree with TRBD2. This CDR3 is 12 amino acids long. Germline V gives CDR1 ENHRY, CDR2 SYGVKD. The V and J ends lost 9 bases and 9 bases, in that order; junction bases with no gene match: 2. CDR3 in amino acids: CAMGTSGTEQFF. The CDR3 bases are TGTGCCATGGGGACTAGCGGGACTGAGCAGTTCTTC.

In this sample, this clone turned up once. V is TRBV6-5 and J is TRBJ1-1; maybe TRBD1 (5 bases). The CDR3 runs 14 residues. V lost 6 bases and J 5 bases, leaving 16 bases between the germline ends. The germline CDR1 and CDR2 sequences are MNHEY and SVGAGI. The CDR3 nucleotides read TGTGCCAGCAGAGCACAGGAGCGTGGAACTGAAGCTTTCTTT. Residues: CASRAQERGTEAFF.

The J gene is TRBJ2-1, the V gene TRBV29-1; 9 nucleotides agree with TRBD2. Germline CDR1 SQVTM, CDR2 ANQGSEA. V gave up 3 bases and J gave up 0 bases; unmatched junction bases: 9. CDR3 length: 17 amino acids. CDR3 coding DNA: TGCAGCGTTGACTACCTAGCGGGAACCCGCTCCTACAATGAGCAGTTCTTC. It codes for CSVDYLAGTRSYNEQFF.

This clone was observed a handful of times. CDR3 sequence: CASSLVPDSSNQPQHF. Here the CDR3 DNA reads TGCGCCAGCAGCTTGGTACCAGACTCTAGCAATCAGCCCCAGCATTTT. The chain recombines TRBV5-1 with TRBJ1-5, with D uncertain. V gave up 0 bases and J gave up 0 bases, with 10 bases separating them. The CDR3 is 16 residues long. CDR1 and CDR2 from the germline V gene are SGHRS and YFSETQ.

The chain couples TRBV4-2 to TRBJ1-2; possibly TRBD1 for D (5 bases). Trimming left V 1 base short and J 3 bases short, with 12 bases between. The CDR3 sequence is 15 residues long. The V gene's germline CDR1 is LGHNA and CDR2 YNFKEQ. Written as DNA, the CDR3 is TGTGCCAGCAGCCAAGCGGGCAGGGAGGACTATGGCTACACCTTC. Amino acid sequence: CASSQAGREDYGYTF.

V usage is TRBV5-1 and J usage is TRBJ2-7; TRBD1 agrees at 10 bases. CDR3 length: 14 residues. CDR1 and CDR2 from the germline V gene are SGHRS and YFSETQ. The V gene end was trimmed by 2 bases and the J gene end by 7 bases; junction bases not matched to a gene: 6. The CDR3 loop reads CASSFMDRGEEQYF. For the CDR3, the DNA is TGCGCCAGCAGCTTCATGGACAGGGGGGAAGAGCAGTACTTC.

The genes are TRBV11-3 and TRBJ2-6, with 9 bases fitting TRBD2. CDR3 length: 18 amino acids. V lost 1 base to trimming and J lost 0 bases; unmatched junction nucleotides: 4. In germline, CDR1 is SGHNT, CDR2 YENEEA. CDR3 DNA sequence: TGTGCCAGCAGCTTAGGGGGCGGGAGGGCCTCTGGGGCCAACGTCCTGACTTTC. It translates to CASSLGGGRASGANVLTF.

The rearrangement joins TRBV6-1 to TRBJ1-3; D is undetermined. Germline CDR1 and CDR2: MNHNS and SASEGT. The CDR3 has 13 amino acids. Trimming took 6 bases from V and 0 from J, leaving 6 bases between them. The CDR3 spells CASRQDSGNTIYF. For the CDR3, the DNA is TGTGCCAGCAGACAAGACTCTGGAAACACCATATATTTT.